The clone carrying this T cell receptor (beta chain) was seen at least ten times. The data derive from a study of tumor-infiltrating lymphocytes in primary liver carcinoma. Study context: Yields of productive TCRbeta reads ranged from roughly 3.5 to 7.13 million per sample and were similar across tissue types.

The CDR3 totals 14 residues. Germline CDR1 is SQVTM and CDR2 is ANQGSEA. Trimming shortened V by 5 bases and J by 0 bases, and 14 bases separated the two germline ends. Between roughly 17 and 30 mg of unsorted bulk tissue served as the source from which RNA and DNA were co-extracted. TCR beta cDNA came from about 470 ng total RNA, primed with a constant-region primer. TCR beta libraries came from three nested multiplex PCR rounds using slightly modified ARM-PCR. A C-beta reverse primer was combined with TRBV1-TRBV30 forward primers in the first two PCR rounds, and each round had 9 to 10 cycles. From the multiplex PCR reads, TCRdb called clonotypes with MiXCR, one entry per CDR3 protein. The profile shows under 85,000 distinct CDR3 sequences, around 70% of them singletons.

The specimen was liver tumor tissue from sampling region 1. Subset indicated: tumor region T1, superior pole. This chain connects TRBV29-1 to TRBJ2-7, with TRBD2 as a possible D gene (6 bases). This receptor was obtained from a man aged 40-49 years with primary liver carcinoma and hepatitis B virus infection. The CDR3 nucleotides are TGCAGCGTTTATTGGGAGACTAGCTCCTACGAGCAGTACTTC. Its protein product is CSVYWETSSYEQYF.